Below are 30 T cell receptor beta chains sequenced from a single sample in a study of identical twins. TCRdb reprocessed the 5' RACE reads via MiXCR and lists one record per CDR3 protein. Found here are 450,000 or so distinct CDR3 sequences, 14% of them singletons; the top ten hold approximately 0.98%. The same specimen was also included in a second study, on yellow fever vaccine responses in identical twins.

The material sequenced was CD4+ T cells sorted from blood. The receptor set was obtained from a young woman in good health.

The chain couples TRBV7-2 to TRBJ2-3, with 7 bases that match TRBD2. This CDR3 has 16 amino acids. CDR1 and CDR2 from the germline V gene are SGHTA and FQGNSA. J gave up 2 bases and V 2 bases, and 7 bases lay outside the gene matches. CDR3 sequence: CASSLRSSGSTDTQYF. CDR3 coding DNA: TGTGCCAGCAGCTTACGGTCTAGCGGCTCCACAGATACGCAGTATTTT.

This clonotype was detected a few times. V gene TRBV20-1 combines with J gene TRBJ2-1, with 9 bases aligning to TRBD2. This CDR3 contains 15 residues. The V gene's germline CDR1 is DFQATT and CDR2 SNEGSKA (reference sequence). J was trimmed by 7 bases and V by 4 bases; bases with no gene match: 11. CDR3 in amino acids: CSANLASGMGNEQFF. CDR3 nucleotides: TGCAGTGCTAATCTTGCTAGCGGGATGGGGAATGAGCAGTTCTTC.

The chain joins TRBV19 to TRBJ2-1; 7 nucleotides align to TRBD2. The CDR3 consists of 15 residues. The ends lost 3 bases at V and 2 bases at J; junction bases unmatched: 4. Germline V gene lookup returns CDR1 LNHDA and CDR2 SQIVND (reference sequence). As DNA, the CDR3 is TGTGCCAGTAGTATTGCGGGAGCAGCCTACAATGAGCAGTTCTTC. The encoded protein is CASSIAGAAYNEQFF.

This clonotype has a count of ten or more. This chain connects TRBV28 to TRBJ2-3; no clear D gene. Trimming shortened V by 2 bases and J by 2 bases, and 8 bases separated the two germline ends. CDR3 size: 14 residues. Germline assignment: CDR1 MDHEN and CDR2 SYDVKM. This CDR3 is CASSLPTNTDTQYF. The CDR3, as DNA: TGTGCCAGCAGTTTACCAACTAACACAGATACGCAGTATTTT.

The chain joins TRBV20-1 to TRBJ2-3; 13 bases are shared with TRBD2. Germline V gene sequence: CDR1 DFQATT, CDR2 SNEGSKA (reference sequence). The CDR3 spans 14 residues. Trimming at V came to 5 bases and at J to 7 bases, leaving 6 bases not matched to a gene. The CDR3 region is CSAGRLAGGHTQYF. The CDR3 DNA is TGCAGTGCTGGAAGACTAGCGGGAGGCCATACGCAGTATTTT.

V is TRBV11-3 and J is TRBJ2-2; D unresolved. Trimming cost V 11 bases and J 8 bases, with 6 bases left between them. Germline V gene lookup returns CDR1 SGHNT and CDR2 YENEEA. The CDR3 sequence is 9 residues long. CDR3 residues: CALRGELFF. The CDR3 DNA reads as TGTGCCTTAAGGGGGGAGCTGTTTTTT.

In its sample, this clonotype was seen a few times. V gene TRBV6-2 or TRBV6-3 combines with J gene TRBJ2-1; 12 bases match TRBD2. With V trimmed by 7 bases and J by 9 bases, 13 bases remained unmatched. Germline V CDR1 and CDR2: MNHEY, SVGEGT. The CDR3 covers 16 residues. CDR3 in DNA: TGTGCCAGCAACCTTGCTAGCGGGAGGGCCAAGGTTGAGCAGTTCTTC. The encoded protein is CASNLASGRAKVEQFF.

The chain carries TRBV28 and TRBJ2-5, with TRBD1 identical over 7 bases. The CDR3 has 17 amino acids. Germline assignment: CDR1 MDHEN and CDR2 SYDVKM. J gave up 2 bases and V 5 bases, and 14 bases lay outside the gene matches. The CDR3: CASSAPRYRGLQETQYF. In DNA form, the CDR3 reads TGTGCCAGCAGTGCTCCCCGTTACAGGGGTCTGCAAGAGACCCAGTACTTC.

The V call is TRBV5-1, the J call TRBJ2-2, with TRBD1 matching over 9 bases. CDR1 and CDR2 from the germline V gene are SGHRS and YFSETQ. J was trimmed by 3 bases and V by 4 bases; bases with no gene match: 4. The CDR3 contains 15 residues. In DNA, the CDR3 is TGCGCCAGCAGCAAAGGGGACAGGGACACCGGGGAGCTGTTTTTT. Its translation is CASSKGDRDTGELFF.

This clonotype was picked up a small number of times. This chain connects TRBV20-1 to TRBJ2-3; 10 nucleotides line up with TRBD2. The V gene's germline CDR1 is DFQATT and CDR2 SNEGSKA (reference sequence). This CDR3 is built from 15 residues. Unmatched junction bases numbered 5, after V lost 3 bases and J lost 2 bases. The CDR3, as DNA: TGCAGTGCTAGTTATAGCGGGGGGCTCACAGATACGCAGTATTTT. Translation gives CSASYSGGLTDTQYF.

The chain combines TRBV27 with TRBJ2-7, with 10 bases that match TRBD2. The germline V gene encodes CDR1 MNHEY and CDR2 SMNVEV (reference sequence). The V and J ends lost 6 bases and 6 bases, in that order; junction bases with no gene match: 11. The CDR3 length is 15 residues. The CDR3 spells CASSFPGLAGVEQYF. In DNA form, the CDR3 reads TGTGCCAGCAGCTTCCCCGGGCTAGCGGGAGTCGAGCAGTACTTC.

The genes are TRBV5-1 and TRBJ1-1, with D unresolved. This CDR3 comprises 18 residues. From germline, CDR1 is SGHRS and CDR2 YFSETQ. Trimming stripped 3 bases from V and 0 bases from J, with 21 bases between. The CDR3 protein is CASSSMGSRRTMNTEAFF. CDR3 DNA: TGCGCCAGCAGCTCCATGGGGTCCAGACGGACCATGAACACTGAAGCTTTCTTT.

This rearrangement joins TRBV6-2 or TRBV6-3 to TRBJ2-1; 7 bases agree with TRBD2. This CDR3 contains 16 residues. Germline trimming cut 3 bases from V and 1 base from J; bases unmatched to any gene: 6. CDR1 is MNHEY, CDR2 SVGEGT, per germline. For the CDR3, the DNA is TGTGCCAGCAGTTATTCGACGGGACTATCCTACAATGAGCAGTTCTTC. Translation: CASSYSTGLSYNEQFF.

This clonotype has more than one count but fewer than ten. The chain carries TRBV12-5 and TRBJ2-1, with 7 bases that match TRBD2. The CDR3 covers 13 residues. Looked up from germline, CDR1 is LGHNT and CDR2 is FRNRAP. After removal of 3 bases from V and 5 bases from J, the junction contained 1 base not matched to a gene. CDR3 sequence: CASGLGRDNEQFF. The CDR3 region has the DNA TGTGCTAGTGGTTTAGGGAGGGACAATGAGCAGTTCTTC.

The rearrangement uses TRBV5-1 and TRBJ2-5; D gene uncertain. The CDR3 has 13 amino acids. From germline, CDR1 is SGHRS and CDR2 YFSETQ. Trimming stripped 3 bases from V and 2 bases from J, with 8 bases between. The CDR3 here is CASSYRPQETQYF. As DNA, the CDR3 is TGCGCCAGCAGCTATCGACCTCAAGAGACCCAGTACTTC.

Only a few counts were recorded for this clonotype. Here the CDR3 DNA reads TGTGCCAGCAGCACATGGACAGGGAACAGTGGCTACACCTTC. Its translation is CASSTWTGNSGYTF. The genes are TRBV12-3 or TRBV12-4 and TRBJ1-2; 8 bases match TRBD1. This CDR3 spans 14 amino acids. V shed 6 bases and J 7 bases; nucleotides not matched to a gene: 10.

This clonotype was found a few times. The V gene is TRBV7-2, the J gene TRBJ2-7; TRBD2 might be the D (5 bases). The CDR3 is made up of 15 amino acids. Trimming removed 3 bases at V and 3 bases at J, with 15 bases between. Germline lookup yields CDR1 SGHTA and CDR2 FQGNSA. Here the CDR3 reads CASSLQAADYYEQYF. The CDR3 bases are TGTGCCAGCAGCTTGCAAGCGGCTGACTACTACGAGCAGTACTTC.

This clonotype has a handful of counts. The genes are TRBV5-6 and TRBJ2-4, with D possibly TRBD1 on 5 matching bases. This CDR3 has 13 amino acids. Germline lookup yields CDR1 SGHDT and CDR2 YYEEEE. Trimming took 6 bases from V and 15 from J, leaving 22 bases between them. The CDR3, as DNA: TGTGCCAGCACCACAGACAGAACCCTTGTTATGTACTTC. Its protein is CASTTDRTLVMYF.

Only a few counts were recorded for this clonotype. The chain carries TRBV28 and TRBJ1-5, with a possible D match to TRBD1 (6 bases). The CDR3 length is 16 residues. Germline lookup yields CDR1 MDHEN and CDR2 SYDVKM. The V end was cut by 1 base, the J end by 4 bases, with 14 bases between. The CDR3 protein is CASSLFVRTVNQPQHF. The CDR3 region has the DNA TGTGCCAGCAGTTTATTTGTCCGGACAGTAAATCAGCCCCAGCATTTT.

The table lists this clonotype with a few counts. The V call is TRBV15, the J call TRBJ2-7; the D gene is possibly TRBD1 (6 bases). This CDR3 has 15 amino acids. Germline-derived CDR1 and CDR2 are LNHNV and YYDKDF (reference sequence). Deletions cut 0 bases from V and 2 bases from J, with 11 bases between. The CDR3 is CATSREQGETYEQYF. The CDR3 region has the DNA TGTGCCACCAGCAGAGAACAGGGTGAAACCTACGAGCAGTACTTC.

The chain couples TRBV5-4 to TRBJ2-1; 7 nucleotides line up with TRBD2. The CDR3 length is 17 residues. The germline V gene has CDR1 SGHNT and CDR2 YYREEE (reference sequence). The J segment lost 8 bases and the V segment lost 0 bases, leaving 14 bases of the junction unmatched. The CDR3 DNA reads as TGTGCCAGCAGCTTGGTAGGCTCAAGCGGGATTTTCGATGAGCAGTTCTTC. This gives the protein CASSLVGSSGIFDEQFF.

The rearrangement uses TRBV7-9 and TRBJ2-3; possibly TRBD1 for D (5 bases). In germline, CDR1 is SEHNR, CDR2 FQNEAQ (reference sequence). Trimming took 5 bases from V and 4 from J, leaving 16 bases between them. This CDR3 comprises 15 residues. The CDR3 DNA reads TGTGCCAGCAGCGAAGTTGCCAGGGCCCCAGATACGCAGTATTTT. Residues: CASSEVARAPDTQYF.

This chain links TRBV30 with TRBJ2-1, with 9 bases aligning to TRBD1. V gave up 4 bases and J gave up 4 bases; unmatched junction bases: 8. The CDR3 covers 15 residues. Germline V gene sequence: CDR1 GTSNPN, CDR2 SVGIG (reference sequence). The CDR3 DNA sequence: TGTGCCTGGACCCGGACAGGGGCCCGTTACAATGAGCAGTTCTTC. This codes for CAWTRTGARYNEQFF.

This clonotype was detected a few times. The chain employs TRBV12-3 or TRBV12-4 and TRBJ2-1; 7 bases map to TRBD2. J was trimmed by 5 bases and V by 7 bases; bases with no gene match: 11. This CDR3 region has 15 residues. The DNA for the CDR3 is TGTGCCAGCACCCTCTTTCCTAGCGGCCACAATGAGCAGTTCTTC. Protein sequence: CASTLFPSGHNEQFF.

This clonotype occurred a few times. The chain recombines TRBV7-8 with TRBJ2-7; D is possibly TRBD1 or TRBD2 (6 bases each). The length of the CDR3 is 15 residues. V was clipped by 6 bases and J by 2 bases, with 17 bases between them. Germline assignment: CDR1 SGHVS and CDR2 FQNEAQ. CDR3 in DNA: TGTGCCAGCAGTCAAGGGGGGAAGACAGCCTACGAGCAGTACTTC. Its translation is CASSQGGKTAYEQYF.

This chain uses TRBV14 with TRBJ2-7, with 7 bases that match TRBD1. Germline trimming cut 1 base from V and 3 bases from J; bases unmatched to any gene: 6. The CDR3 consists of 15 residues. CDR1 is SGHDN, CDR2 FVKESK, per germline. CDR3 protein: CASSQADRAFYEQYF. Written as DNA, the CDR3 is TGTGCCAGCAGCCAAGCAGACAGGGCGTTCTACGAGCAGTACTTC.

This clonotype was counted a few times. V is TRBV12-3 or TRBV12-4 and J is TRBJ2-7; maybe TRBD2 (6 bases). The ends were cut back, 6 bases at V and 6 bases at J, with 15 bases in the middle. The CDR3 runs 13 residues. CDR3 loop: CASRAMGGGEQYF. In nucleotides, the CDR3 is TGTGCCAGCAGGGCCATGGGGGGAGGCGAGCAGTACTTC.

This clonotype showed up just a few times. At one boundary the junction diverges from the germline segment, which might be a read error. The chain carries TRBV6-5 and TRBJ2-2, with 7 bases matching TRBD1. CDR1 and CDR2 (germline): MNHEY, SVGAGI. The CDR3 length is 18 residues. CDR3 amino acids: CASSYSVTTGVRTGELFF. As DNA, the CDR3 is TGTGCCAGCAGCTACTCGGTTACTACAGGGGTGCGGACCGGGGAGCTGTTTTTT.

The sample holds a few counts of this clonotype. V gene TRBV6-2 or TRBV6-3 combines with J gene TRBJ2-2; TRBD2 matches at 7 bases. V was clipped by 4 bases and J by 9 bases; unmatched bases: 5. There are 13 residues in the CDR3. The V gene's germline CDR1 is MNHEY and CDR2 SVGEGT. The CDR3 sequence is CASSSLANRELFF. The CDR3 DNA reads as TGTGCCAGCAGTTCACTAGCGAACCGGGAGCTGTTTTTT.

Ten or more counts support this clonotype. This chain connects TRBV5-1 to TRBJ2-7; TRBD1 might be the D (6 bases). The V and J ends lost 4 bases and 3 bases respectively, with 11 bases between them. CDR1 is SGHRS and CDR2 is YFSETQ in the germline V gene. This CDR3 spans 13 amino acids. The CDR3 DNA sequence: TGCGCCAGCAGCCAGACAGGCGACTACGAGCAGTACTTC. It is translated as CASSQTGDYEQYF.